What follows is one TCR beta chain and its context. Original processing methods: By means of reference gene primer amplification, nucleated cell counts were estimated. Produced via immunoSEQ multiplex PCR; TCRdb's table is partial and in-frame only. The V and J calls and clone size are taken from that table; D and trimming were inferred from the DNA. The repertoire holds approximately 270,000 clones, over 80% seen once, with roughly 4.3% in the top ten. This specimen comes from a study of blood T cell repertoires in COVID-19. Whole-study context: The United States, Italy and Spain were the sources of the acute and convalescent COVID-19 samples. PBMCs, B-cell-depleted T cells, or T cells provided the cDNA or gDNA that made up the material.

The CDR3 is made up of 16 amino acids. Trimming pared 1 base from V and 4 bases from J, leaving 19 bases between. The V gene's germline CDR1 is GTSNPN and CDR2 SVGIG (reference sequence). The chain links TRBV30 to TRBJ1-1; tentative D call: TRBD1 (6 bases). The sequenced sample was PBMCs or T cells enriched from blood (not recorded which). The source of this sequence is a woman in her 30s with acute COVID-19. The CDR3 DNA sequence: TGTGCCTGGAGTGGAGGGACAAGGGCCAGGGGCACTGAAGCTTTCTTT. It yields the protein CAWSGGTRARGTEAFF.